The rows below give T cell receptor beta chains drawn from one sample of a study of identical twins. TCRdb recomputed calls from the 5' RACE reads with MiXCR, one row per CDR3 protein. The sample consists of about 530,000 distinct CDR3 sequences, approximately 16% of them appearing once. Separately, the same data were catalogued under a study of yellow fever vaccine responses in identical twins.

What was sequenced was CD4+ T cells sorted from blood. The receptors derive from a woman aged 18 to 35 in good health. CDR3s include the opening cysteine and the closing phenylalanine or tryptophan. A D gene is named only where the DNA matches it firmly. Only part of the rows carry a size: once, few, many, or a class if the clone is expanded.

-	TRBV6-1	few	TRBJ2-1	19	CASTKGAGVPSGTYNEQFF	TGTGCCAGCACCAAGGGGGCGGGGGTCCCTAGCGGTACCTACAATGAGCAGTTCTTC
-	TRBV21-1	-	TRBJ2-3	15	CASSPNGPLGDTQYF	TGTGCCAGCAGCCCGAATGGGCCACTCGGAGATACGCAGTATTTT
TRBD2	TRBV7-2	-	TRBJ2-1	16	CASRHSTSGRRNEQFF	TGTGCCAGCAGACACTCGACTAGCGGGAGAAGGAATGAGCAGTTCTTC
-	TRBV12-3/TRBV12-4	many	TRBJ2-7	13	CASSPPVRNEQYF	TGTGCCAGCAGTCCCCCGGTTCGCAACGAGCAGTACTTC
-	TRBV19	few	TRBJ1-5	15	CASSMEVYSNQPQHF	TGTGCCAGTAGTATGGAGGTTTATAGCAATCAGCCCCAGCATTTT
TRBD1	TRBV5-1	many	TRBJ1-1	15	CASNSRDRGTTEAFF	TGCGCCAGCAACTCTCGGGACAGGGGGACGACTGAAGCTTTCTTT
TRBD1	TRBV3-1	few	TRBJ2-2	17	CASSQVGQGANTGELFF	TGTGCCAGCAGCCAAGTCGGACAGGGGGCGAACACCGGGGAGCTGTTTTTT
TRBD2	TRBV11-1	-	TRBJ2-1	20	CASSQRGLAGKMTGHNEQFF	TGTGCCAGCAGCCAAAGGGGACTAGCGGGGAAAATGACGGGGCACAATGAGCAGTTCTTC
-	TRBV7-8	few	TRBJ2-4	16	CASSPTNQVQWNIQYF	TGTGCCAGCAGCCCAACCAACCAGGTCCAGTGGAACATTCAGTACTTC
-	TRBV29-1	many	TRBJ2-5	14	CSAHEGRTQETQYF	TGCAGCGCCCACGAGGGACGGACCCAAGAGACCCAGTACTTC
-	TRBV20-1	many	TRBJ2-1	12	CSANPRGFEQFF	TGCAGTGCTAACCCTCGGGGGTTTGAGCAGTTCTTC
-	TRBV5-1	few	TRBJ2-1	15	CASSLDGQYYNEQFF	TGCGCCAGCAGCTTGGATGGGCAGTATTACAATGAGCAGTTCTTC
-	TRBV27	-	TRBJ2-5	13	CASGVRFQETQYF	TGTGCCAGCGGGGTCCGTTTTCAAGAGACCCAGTACTTC
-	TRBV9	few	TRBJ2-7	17	CASTPEGGAPLSYEQYF	TGTGCCAGCACCCCAGAGGGGGGAGCCCCTTTGTCCTACGAGCAGTACTTC
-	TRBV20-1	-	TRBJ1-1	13	CSASILRNTEAFF	TGCAGTGCTAGCATCTTGAGAAACACTGAAGCTTTCTTT
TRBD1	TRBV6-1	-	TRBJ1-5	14	CASSAGGGNQPQHF	TGTGCCAGCAGCGCAGGGGGCGGCAATCAGCCCCAGCATTTT
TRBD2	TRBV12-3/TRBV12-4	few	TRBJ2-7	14	CASSLAGGPPEQYF	TGTGCCAGCAGTTTAGCGGGAGGGCCGCCGGAGCAGTACTTC
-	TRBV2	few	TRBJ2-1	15	CASSEDRATYNEQFF	TGTGCCAGCAGTGAGGACAGAGCGACCTACAATGAGCAGTTCTTC
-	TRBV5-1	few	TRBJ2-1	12	CASSLARDEQFF	TGCGCCAGCAGCTTGGCCCGGGATGAGCAGTTCTTC
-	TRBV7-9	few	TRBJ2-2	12	CASSLPRGELFF	TGTGCCAGCAGCCTACCGAGAGGGGAGCTGTTTTTT
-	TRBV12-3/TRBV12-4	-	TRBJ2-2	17	CASSSPPTPANTGELFF	TGTGCCAGCAGTTCGCCCCCCACTCCCGCGAACACCGGGGAGCTGTTTTTT
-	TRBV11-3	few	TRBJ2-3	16	CASSLLNRVGTDTQYF	TGTGCCAGCAGCTTATTAAACAGGGTCGGTACAGATACGCAGTATTTT
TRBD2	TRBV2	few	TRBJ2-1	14	CASHRLATYNEQFF	TGTGCCAGCCACCGACTAGCAACCTACAATGAGCAGTTCTTC
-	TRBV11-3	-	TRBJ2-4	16	CASSLAGGSAKNIQYF	TGTGCCAGCAGCTTAGCCGGGGGATCGGCCAAAAACATTCAGTACTTC
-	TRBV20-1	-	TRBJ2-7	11	CSARDRREQYF	TGCAGTGCTAGAGATAGACGGGAGCAGTACTTC
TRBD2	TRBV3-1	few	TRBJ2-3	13	CASSPGGLNTQYF	TGTGCCAGCAGCCCGGGGGGGCTTAATACGCAGTATTTT
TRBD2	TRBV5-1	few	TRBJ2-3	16	CASSFLAAASTDTQYF	TGCGCCAGCAGCTTTCTAGCGGCCGCTAGCACAGATACGCAGTATTTT
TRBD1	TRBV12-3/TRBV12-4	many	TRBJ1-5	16	CASSLEPTGRNQPQHF	TGTGCCAGCAGTTTAGAGCCGACAGGGCGCAATCAGCCCCAGCATTTT
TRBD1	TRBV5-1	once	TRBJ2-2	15	CASRRTGANTGELFF	TGCGCCAGCAGGCGGACAGGGGCGAACACCGGGGAGCTGTTTTTT
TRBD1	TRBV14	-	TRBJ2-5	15	CASSRPGTGKETQYF	TGTGCCAGCAGCCGTCCCGGGACAGGAAAAGAGACCCAGTACTTC
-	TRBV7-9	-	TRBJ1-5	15	CASSLDSPRNQPQHF	TGTGCCAGCAGCTTAGACAGTCCCCGCAATCAGCCCCAGCATTTT
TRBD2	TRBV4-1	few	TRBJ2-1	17	CASSLRSLTSGSNEQFF	TGCGCCAGCAGCCTACGAAGCCTGACTAGCGGGAGCAATGAGCAGTTCTTC
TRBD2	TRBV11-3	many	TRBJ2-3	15	CASSGLADRVDTQYF	TGTGCCAGCAGCGGTCTAGCGGATCGGGTAGATACGCAGTATTTT
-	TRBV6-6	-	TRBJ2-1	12	CASNPTPPHGAF	TGTGCCAGCAACCCCACCCCCCCGCATGGAGCGTTC
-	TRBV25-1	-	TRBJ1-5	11	CASSGRGPQHF	TGTGCCAGCAGTGGGCGCGGGCCCCAGCATTTT